A single sample gave rise to the 24 T cell receptor beta chains below, sequenced in a study of cytomegalovirus exposure and HLA in healthy donors. Clones were sequenced by immunoSEQ multiplex PCR, and TCRdb holds only the in-frame ones, with some missing. The sample has about 200,000 clones; over 75% are singletons. Sequencing was done on a sample of PBMCs. All receptors come from a woman between 18 and 30 years old in good health and CMV-seropositive.

The chain's CDR3 is CASSLGGFNTEAFF. The CDR3 bases are TGTGCCAGCAGCTTAGGGGGGTTTAACACTGAAGCTTTCTTT. The chain combines TRBV7-3 with TRBJ1-1, with TRBD1 as a possible D gene (5 bases). CDR3 length equals 14 residues. Germline lookup yields CDR1 SGHTA and CDR2 FQGTGA. Trimming removed 2 bases from V and 2 bases from J, with 9 bases in between.

A remark on this clone: The sample carries other DNA sequences with the same CDR3. The rearrangement links TRBV5-1 to TRBJ2-2; weak D call: TRBD2 (6 bases). The CDR3 contains 14 residues. V lost 5 bases, J lost 5 bases, and 13 bases lay in between. Germline V gene lookup returns CDR1 SGHRS and CDR2 YFSETQ. The CDR3 here is CASSRDRGTGELFF. The CDR3 nucleotides are TGCGCCAGCAGTCGCGATCGGGGGACCGGGGAGCTGTTTTTT.

This clone was observed once. The V and J genes are TRBV30 and TRBJ2-7; maybe TRBD2 (7 bases). The length of the CDR3 is 15 residues. The germline V gene encodes CDR1 GTSNPN and CDR2 SVGIG (reference sequence). V lost 7 bases, J lost 5 bases, and 24 bases lay in between. The CDR3 DNA follows: TGTGCCTCCTCGGGGGGCGGGAGATCAGGAGACGAGCAGTACTTC. Its protein product is CASSGGGRSGDEQYF. Combining the CDR3 with reference TRBV30 and TRBJ2-7 gives the whole variable domain SQTIHQWPATLVQPVGSPLSLECTVEGTSNPNLYWYRQAAGRGLQLLFYSVGIGQISSEVPQNLSASRPQDRQFILSSKKLLLSDSGFYLCASSGGGRSGDEQYFGPGTRLTVT.

The rearrangement links TRBV28 to TRBJ1-2, with unresolved D. The length of the CDR3 is 11 residues. The V gene's germline CDR1 is MDHEN and CDR2 SYDVKM. The V end was cut by 4 bases, the J end by 8 bases, with 8 bases between. Here the CDR3 DNA reads TGTGCCAGCAGTTGGGCGGGGGGCTACACCTTC. Amino acid sequence: CASSWAGGYTF.

The chain employs TRBV7-9 and TRBJ1-1; D gene unclear. V was shortened by 5 bases and J by 4 bases, with 14 bases between the two germline ends. Germline lookup yields CDR1 SEHNR and CDR2 FQNEAQ (reference sequence). The CDR3 totals 14 residues. The CDR3 bases are TGTGCCAGCAGCCTCCCATTAGTGAGCACTGAAGCTTTCTTT. Translated, it gives CASSLPLVSTEAFF.

This clone was detected only once. This chain connects TRBV28 to TRBJ1-1; D ambiguous. This CDR3 contains 15 residues. The ends were cut back, 5 bases at V and 1 base at J, with 14 bases in the middle. Germline V gene data show CDR1 as MDHEN and CDR2 as SYDVKM. The CDR3 DNA sequence: TGTGCCAGCAGTCCCATTGGATCGGGGAACACTGAAGCTTTCTTT. Its translation: CASSPIGSGNTEAFF.

The chain joins TRBV2 to TRBJ1-3, with TRBD1 identical over 7 bases. Germline CDR1 and CDR2: SNHLY and FYNNEI. The CDR3 totals 15 residues. The V and J ends lost 6 bases and 0 bases, in that order; junction bases with no gene match: 5. The CDR3 region is CASRQGRPSGNTIYF. The CDR3 nucleotides are TGTGCCAGCAGACAGGGGAGACCCTCTGGAAACACCATATATTTT.

The rearrangement links TRBV6-4 to TRBJ2-3, with TRBD2 matching 8 bases. CDR1 and CDR2 from the germline V gene are MRHNA and SNTAGT. The CDR3 sequence is 15 residues long. With 0 bases clipped from V and 5 bases from J, the junction kept 4 bases outside the gene matches. The CDR3 DNA is TGTGCCAGCAGTGACTCCTGGCTAGCGGGAGATACGCAGTATTTT. This encodes CASSDSWLAGDTQYF.

The CDR3 coding sequence is TGTGCCAGCAGTTGGACAGAGGAATGGGACGAGCAGTACTTC. The encoded protein is CASSWTEEWDEQYF. This chain joins TRBV27 and TRBJ2-7; tentative D call: TRBD1 (6 bases). The CDR3 extends over 14 amino acids. With 4 bases removed from V and 5 bases from J, the gap between germline ends came to 15 bases. Per the germline V gene, CDR1 is MNHEY and CDR2 is SMNVEV (reference sequence).

The chain joins TRBV5-1 to TRBJ2-3; 8 positions agree with TRBD2. Germline trimming cut 9 bases from V and 4 bases from J; bases unmatched to any gene: 10. The CDR3 contains 14 residues. Germline V gives CDR1 SGHRS, CDR2 YFSETQ. The chain's CDR3 is CATAAGGLADTQYF. The CDR3 DNA reads TGCGCCACCGCCGCGGGAGGACTTGCAGATACGCAGTATTTT.

This clone has a single count. The same CDR3 is also encoded by other DNA sequences in this sample. The genes are TRBV6-6 and TRBJ1-2; 7 nucleotides line up with TRBD1. The CDR3 length is 15 residues. The V gene's germline CDR1 is MNHNY and CDR2 SVGAGI (reference sequence). V was clipped by 6 bases and J by 2 bases; unmatched bases: 9. The CDR3 coding sequence is TGTGCCAGCAGCAGAGACAGGGACTGGAACTATGGCTACACCTTC. Translated: CASSRDRDWNYGYTF.

This clone has only one observation. The chain employs TRBV7-9 and TRBJ2-2; D perhaps matches TRBD1 (6 bases). V was clipped by 3 bases and J by 6 bases, with 20 bases between them. Germline V gene data show CDR1 as SEHNR and CDR2 as FQNEAQ (reference sequence). The CDR3 sequence is 17 residues long. The DNA of the CDR3 is TGTGCCAGCAGCTTGAGTACAGGGCCCCTGGAAGCCGGGGAGCTGTTTTTT. This translates into CASSLSTGPLEAGELFF.

V and J are TRBV27 and TRBJ1-5; maybe TRBD1 (5 bases). Trimming took off 11 bases at V and 3 bases at J, with 8 bases between the two ends. The CDR3 is made up of 11 amino acids. CDR1 and CDR2 (germline): MNHEY, SMNVEV (reference sequence). CDR3 sequence reads: CAAGDNQPQHF. The CDR3 region has the DNA TGTGCCGCGGGGGACAATCAGCCCCAGCATTTT.

The rearrangement links TRBV11-1 to TRBJ2-2; 14 bases match TRBD2. The CDR3 consists of 16 residues. Germline CDR1 and CDR2: SGHAT and FQDESV (reference sequence). V shed 5 bases, J shed 6 bases, and the junction held 5 bases outside the gene matches. Here the CDR3 DNA reads TGTGCCAGCAGCACGACTAGCGGGAGGGCCCCCGGGGAGCTGTTTTTT. Translation: CASSTTSGRAPGELFF.

The chain links TRBV5-1 to TRBJ1-1; 11 nucleotides line up with TRBD1. With V trimmed by 4 bases and J by 4 bases, 6 bases remained unmatched. Per the germline V gene, CDR1 is SGHRS and CDR2 is YFSETQ. The CDR3 is 15 residues long. CDR3 protein: CASSPGTGGATEAFF. CDR3 bases: TGCGCCAGCAGCCCTGGGACAGGGGGGGCCACTGAAGCTTTCTTT.

This clone was seen once. The J gene is TRBJ1-4, the V gene TRBV18; D unclear. V lost 1 base, J lost 2 bases, and 14 bases lay in between. The germline V gene encodes CDR1 KGHSH and CDR2 LQKENI. The CDR3 has 17 amino acids. The CDR3 sequence is CASSPRPGIETNEKLFF. The CDR3 DNA follows: TGTGCCAGCTCACCACGGCCCGGGATTGAGACTAATGAAAAACTGTTTTTT.

This chain joins TRBV5-1 and TRBJ2-3, with 13 bases matching TRBD2. This CDR3 has 16 residues. Per the germline V gene, CDR1 is SGHRS and CDR2 is YFSETQ. With V trimmed by 4 bases and J by 3 bases, 5 bases remained unmatched. This CDR3 reads CASSLRTSGSTDTQYF. CDR3 coding DNA: TGCGCCAGCAGCCTGAGGACTAGCGGGAGTACAGATACGCAGTATTTT.

The CDR3 DNA reads TGTGCCAGCAGCTTAAGTAGCGGTACGAACACCGGGGAGCTGTTTTTT. It codes for CASSLSSGTNTGELFF. The gene calls are TRBV9 and TRBJ2-2, with D tentatively TRBD2 (6 bases). V was pared by 4 bases and J by 0 bases, with 13 bases between. There are 16 residues in the CDR3. CDR1 is SGDLS and CDR2 is YYNGEE in the germline V gene.

The V and J genes are TRBV4-1 and TRBJ2-3; a weak D match, TRBD2 (5 bases). The germline V gene encodes CDR1 MGHRA and CDR2 YSYEKL. V shed 0 bases and J shed 3 bases, with 7 bases lying between them. The CDR3 extends over 14 amino acids. CDR3 sequence (DNA): TGCGCCAGCAGCCAAGAGCGGGTGACAGATACGCAGTATTTT. It codes for CASSQERVTDTQYF.

This clone has just one count. The rearrangement joins TRBV9 to TRBJ2-5, with D maybe TRBD2 (6 bases). The ends were cut back, 2 bases at V and 4 bases at J, with 12 bases in the middle. The CDR3 has 14 residues. CDR1 is SGDLS, CDR2 YYNGEE, per germline. The CDR3 DNA follows: TGTGCCAGCAGCGTCTGGGGAGGACTAGAGACCCAGTACTTC. Translated, it gives CASSVWGGLETQYF.

The rearrangement uses TRBV28 and TRBJ1-1; 8 bases are a match to TRBD1. CDR1 and CDR2 (germline): MDHEN, SYDVKM. The junction had 6 bases not matched to a gene; V was cut back by 2 bases and J by 1 base. The CDR3 length is 16 residues. The CDR3 DNA sequence: TGTGCCAGCAGTTTACCAGGGGGCGCAGGGAACACTGAAGCTTTCTTT. Protein: CASSLPGGAGNTEAFF.

The CDR3 region is CASSDSFYSGNTIYF. DNA of the CDR3: TGTGCCAGCAGTGATAGTTTTTACTCTGGAAACACCATATATTTT. The rearrangement uses TRBV25-1 and TRBJ1-3; D remains unclear. V was clipped by 3 bases and J by 0 bases, with 9 bases between them. The CDR3 consists of 15 residues. Germline V gives CDR1 MGHDK, CDR2 SYGVNS. Combining the CDR3 with reference TRBV25-1 and TRBJ1-3 gives the whole variable domain EADIYQTPRYLVIGTGKKITLECSQTMGHDKMYWYQQDPGMELHLIHYSYGVNSTEKGDLSSESTVSRIRTEHFPLTLESARPSHTSQYLCASSDSFYSGNTIYFGEGSWLTVV.

The chain is built from TRBV9 and TRBJ1-4; D ambiguous. The V end lost 3 bases, the J end lost 6 bases, and 18 bases lay between the germline ends. Germline CDR1 is SGDLS and CDR2 is YYNGEE. This CDR3 spans 16 amino acids. The CDR3 sequence: CASSGAEGVTDEKLFF. The CDR3 bases are TGTGCCAGCAGCGGTGCAGAGGGAGTTACGGATGAAAAACTGTTTTTT. Full variable domain (outside the CDR3, taken from reference TRBV9 and TRBJ1-4): DSGVTQTPKHLITATGQRVTLRCSPRSGDLSVYWYQQSLDQGLQFLIQYYNGEERAKGNILERFSAQQFPDLHSELNLSSLELGDSALYFCASSGAEGVTDEKLFFGSGTQLSVL.

The rearrangement links TRBV18 to TRBJ1-3, with D possibly TRBD1 on 5 matching bases. The CDR3 runs to 14 residues. The ends were cut back, 6 bases at V and 0 bases at J, with 9 bases in the middle. Germline lookup yields CDR1 KGHSH and CDR2 LQKENI. The CDR3 region is CASSRGSSGNTIYF. The DNA of the CDR3 is TGTGCCAGCTCGCGGGGCTCCTCTGGAAACACCATATATTTT.